Listed below are T cell receptor beta chains from one sample, sequenced in a study of shared clonotypes between healthy human individuals. Here immunoSEQ multiplex PCR was the method, and the copy in TCRdb shows in-frame clones only, minus some. The sample includes around 2,000,000 clones, 85% to 95% seen only once; the top ten take around 1.1%. Sample: naive CD8+ T cells sorted from blood. The source of these receptors is a young man in good health. CDR3s include the opening cysteine and the closing phenylalanine or tryptophan. D genes are given only for firm matches. Clone size is not always given. Where it is, it says once, few, many or a class for expanded clones.

V	J	D	size	DNA	CDR3
TRBV2	TRBJ2-7	TRBD1	-	TGTGCCGGACAGGGGGCTTCCTACGAGCAGTACTTC	CAGQGASYEQYF
TRBV9	TRBJ1-2	-	-	TGTGCCAGCAGCGCCTCAACGGGGCTTTATGGCTACACCTTC	CASSASTGLYGYTF
TRBV6-5	TRBJ1-2	TRBD1	-	TGTGCCAGCAGTTACTTTCAGGGGGCCTATGGCTACACCTTC	CASSYFQGAYGYTF
TRBV6-5	TRBJ2-7	TRBD1	once	TGTGCCAGCAGCCAGACCACAGGGGTCTACGAGCAGTACTTC	CASSQTTGVYEQYF
TRBV5-1	TRBJ2-1	TRBD2	-	TGCGCCAGCAGCTTGGAGGCGGGAGGGCAAGATGAGCAGTTCTTC	CASSLEAGGQDEQFF
TRBV7-9	TRBJ1-6	-	-	TGTGCCAGCAGCTTCACTCAGGGAGGGGGATCACCCCTCCACTTT	CASSFTQGGGSPLHF
TRBV27	TRBJ1-5	TRBD1	few	TGTGCCAGCAGTCAAGGGGGCAACCAGCCCCAGCATTTT	CASSQGGNQPQHF
TRBV6-6	TRBJ2-7	-	-	TGTGCCAGCAGGGTACCAGCCGGAGGCGAGCAGTACTTC	CASRVPAGGEQYF
TRBV29-1	TRBJ1-1	-	once	TGCAGCGCACGCCTGGGGCAGGGGAACACTGAAGCTTTCTTT	CSARLGQGNTEAFF
TRBV27	TRBJ1-5	-	once	TGTGCCAGCGGGTTAACACCGGACAGCAATCAGCCCCAGCATTTT	CASGLTPDSNQPQHF
TRBV11-2	TRBJ2-2	-	-	TGTGCCAGCAGCTTATACACAACCGGGGAGCTGTTTTTT	CASSLYTTGELFF
TRBV25-1	TRBJ2-2	TRBD2	once	TGTGCCAGCAGTGAAGGCGGGAGGGGGGAGCTGTTTTTT	CASSEGGRGELFF
TRBV21-1	TRBJ2-7	-	-	TGTGCCAGCAGCCCGTCCGGCCATATTCTCCCCTACGAGCAGTACTTC	CASSPSGHILPYEQYF
TRBV27	TRBJ1-6	-	-	TGTGCCAGCAGTTTGGTCAGGAGGAGCTCCTATAATTCACCCCTCCACTTT	CASSLVRRSSYNSPLHF
TRBV4-1	TRBJ2-2	-	-	TGCGCCAGCAGCCTCGATAGCTCCGGGGAGCTGTTTTTT	CASSLDSSGELFF
TRBV27	TRBJ2-2	TRBD2	-	TGTGCCAGCAGTTCCGGGACTAGCGGGGCGGGGGAGCTGTTTTTT	CASSSGTSGAGELFF
TRBV6-6	TRBJ2-5	-	-	TGTGCCAGCAGTTACCGCAACCAAGAGACCCAGTACTTC	CASSYRNQETQYF
TRBV28	TRBJ1-2	TRBD1	once	TGTGCCAGCAGTCGACCGGGACAGAACTATGGCTACACCTTC	CASSRPGQNYGYTF
TRBV5-1	TRBJ2-7	TRBD2	few	TGCGCCAGCAGCTTGGAAGCTAGCGGCTACGAGCAGTACTTC	CASSLEASGYEQYF
TRBV11-3	TRBJ2-3	-	-	TGTGCCAGCAGCCCCAACCAGGGACCCACAGATACGCAGTATTTT	CASSPNQGPTDTQYF
TRBV2	TRBJ2-6	TRBD1	-	TGTGCCAGCAGCGAAACAGGGGTCGGGGCCAACGTCCTGACTTTC	CASSETGVGANVLTF
TRBV27	TRBJ1-5	-	-	TGTGCCAGCAGTTATCGGGTGGGGTATCAGCCCCAGCATTTT	CASSYRVGYQPQHF
TRBV13	TRBJ1-4	-	-	TGTGCCAGCAGCTTCGACAGCGAGAATGAAAAACTGTTTTTT	CASSFDSENEKLFF
TRBV9	TRBJ2-7	-	-	TGTGCCAGCAGCGTAGCACGGGAAGCAGGCTCCTACGAGCAGTACTTC	CASSVAREAGSYEQYF
TRBV20-1	TRBJ1-1	TRBD1	once	TGCAGTGCTAAGGGGGCGACTGAAGCTTTCTTT	CSAKGATEAFF
TRBV5-1	TRBJ1-1	-	-	TGCGCCAGCAGCCCGCGGTTTGGAGAGAACACTGAAGCTTTCTTT	CASSPRFGENTEAFF
TRBV6-5	TRBJ2-1	-	-	TGTGCCAGCGGAGTAGGAGCGGGCTCCTACAATGAGCAGTTCTTC	CASGVGAGSYNEQFF
TRBV21-1	TRBJ2-7	-	-	TGTGCCAGCAGCAAGTTAAGTAGGGCCGGGACTTTCCACTACGAGCAGTACTTC	CASSKLSRAGTFHYEQYF
TRBV11-2	TRBJ2-7	-	-	TGTGCCAGCAGCTTCGCCGGGGATGGCGAGCAGTACTTC	CASSFAGDGEQYF
TRBV19	TRBJ1-6	-	-	TGTGCCAGTAGTAAACAGGCAGGGACCAATTCACCCCTCCACTTT	CASSKQAGTNSPLHF
TRBV28	TRBJ1-4	-	-	TGTGCCAGCAGTTTACCCCAGGGACCTAATGAAAAACTGTTTTTT	CASSLPQGPNEKLFF
TRBV27	TRBJ2-1	TRBD1	-	TGTGCCAGCAGTTCCCAGGGACAGGGCTACAATGAGCAGTTCTTC	CASSSQGQGYNEQFF
TRBV4-3	TRBJ1-4	-	-	TGCGCCAGCAGCCCACAGGGACTCGTGGAAACTAATGAAAAACTGTTTTTT	CASSPQGLVETNEKLFF